A selection of T cell receptor beta chains follows, all from one sample in a study of blood T cell repertoires in COVID-19. Only in-frame clones appear in the TCRdb table, and some are missing; sequencing was by immunoSEQ multiplex PCR. The repertoire holds some 200,000 clones, with about 85% as singletons. The material sequenced was PBMCs or T cells enriched from blood (not recorded which). These receptors all stem from a woman between 25 and 40 years old who had recovered from COVID-19. Both conserved end residues are part of each CDR3. Each record gives: D gene, J gene, clone size, V gene, CDR3 length, CDR3 protein, CDR3 DNA. D genes are given only for firm matches. Clone size appears in some rows only: once, few, many, or a class for an expanded clone.

d_call: TRBD1; j_call: TRBJ1-1; clone_size: NA; v_call: TRBV4-2; cdr3_length: 18; cdr3_aa: CASSPLGTGQGGETEAFF; cdr3_nt: TGTGCCAGCAGCCCCCTGGGAACGGGACAGGGGGGGGAGACTGAAGCTTTCTTT
d_call: NA; j_call: TRBJ1-2; clone_size: NA; v_call: TRBV18; cdr3_length: 14; cdr3_aa: CASSPQEVNYGYTF; cdr3_nt: TGTGCCAGCTCACCACAAGAGGTTAACTATGGCTACACCTTC
d_call: NA; j_call: TRBJ2-7; clone_size: once; v_call: TRBV2; cdr3_length: 15; cdr3_aa: CASRARQEYSYEQYF; cdr3_nt: TGTGCCAGCAGAGCTAGACAGGAGTACTCCTACGAGCAGTACTTC
d_call: NA; j_call: TRBJ2-7; clone_size: NA; v_call: TRBV7-9; cdr3_length: 12; cdr3_aa: CASSPLGWEQYF; cdr3_nt: TGTGCCAGCAGCCCCCTCGGTTGGGAGCAGTACTTC
d_call: TRBD2; j_call: TRBJ2-3; clone_size: once; v_call: TRBV3-1/TRBV3-2; cdr3_length: 15; cdr3_aa: CASSHLSGTTDTQYF; cdr3_nt: TGTGCCAGCAGCCACCTTAGCGGGACCACAGATACGCAGTATTTT
d_call: TRBD1; j_call: TRBJ1-1; clone_size: NA; v_call: TRBV25-1; cdr3_length: 12; cdr3_aa: CASRGQGKEAFF; cdr3_nt: TGTGCCAGCAGAGGACAGGGCAAAGAAGCTTTCTTT
d_call: NA; j_call: TRBJ1-2; clone_size: NA; v_call: TRBV9; cdr3_length: 16; cdr3_aa: CASSVVEVPSNYGYTF; cdr3_nt: TGTGCCAGCAGCGTAGTAGAGGTCCCAAGTAACTATGGCTACACCTTC
d_call: TRBD2; j_call: TRBJ2-7; clone_size: NA; v_call: TRBV9; cdr3_length: 17; cdr3_aa: CASSPGTSGRFTYEQYF; cdr3_nt: TGTGCCAGCAGCCCCGGGACTAGCGGGAGGTTCACCTACGAGCAGTACTTC
d_call: NA; j_call: TRBJ2-3; clone_size: NA; v_call: TRBV5-1; cdr3_length: 14; cdr3_aa: CASSSDKSTDTQYF; cdr3_nt: TGCGCCAGCAGCTCGGACAAGAGCACAGATACGCAGTATTTT
d_call: NA; j_call: TRBJ2-1; clone_size: NA; v_call: TRBV18; cdr3_length: 15; cdr3_aa: CASVPGFSSQDEQFF; cdr3_nt: TGTGCCAGCGTACCGGGATTTTCCAGTCAGGATGAGCAGTTCTTC
d_call: TRBD2; j_call: TRBJ2-3; clone_size: NA; v_call: TRBV19; cdr3_length: 16; cdr3_aa: CASSMASGTGTDTQYF; cdr3_nt: TGTGCCAGTAGTATGGCTAGCGGGACGGGCACAGATACGCAGTATTTT
d_call: NA; j_call: TRBJ1-4; clone_size: NA; v_call: TRBV7-2; cdr3_length: 14; cdr3_aa: CASSRGIRNEKLFF; cdr3_nt: TGTGCCAGCAGCCGCGGGATCCGGAATGAAAAACTGTTTTTT
d_call: TRBD1; j_call: TRBJ2-3; clone_size: NA; v_call: TRBV24-1; cdr3_length: 13; cdr3_aa: CATGQGSGDTQYF; cdr3_nt: TGTGCCACGGGACAGGGGAGTGGAGATACGCAGTATTTT
d_call: NA; j_call: TRBJ1-1; clone_size: few; v_call: TRBV2; cdr3_length: 14; cdr3_aa: CASSGQGLNTEAFF; cdr3_nt: TGTGCCAGCAGTGGGCAGGGCCTGAACACTGAAGCTTTCTTT
d_call: TRBD1; j_call: TRBJ1-4; clone_size: NA; v_call: TRBV4-3; cdr3_length: 17; cdr3_aa: CASSQGDSPTNDEKLFF; cdr3_nt: TGCGCCAGCAGCCAAGGGGACAGTCCAACTAATGATGAAAAACTGTTTTTT
d_call: TRBD1; j_call: TRBJ2-6; clone_size: once; v_call: TRBV27; cdr3_length: 16; cdr3_aa: CASTNTGGSGANVLTF; cdr3_nt: TGTGCCAGCACCAATACAGGGGGCTCTGGGGCCAACGTCCTGACTTTC
d_call: NA; j_call: TRBJ1-1; clone_size: few; v_call: TRBV11-2; cdr3_length: 15; cdr3_aa: CASSLKRGGGTEAFF; cdr3_nt: TGTGCCAGCAGCTTAAAGAGGGGAGGGGGCACTGAAGCTTTCTTT
d_call: NA; j_call: TRBJ1-2; clone_size: NA; v_call: TRBV30; cdr3_length: 12; cdr3_aa: CAWRPQNYGYTF; cdr3_nt: TGTGCCTGGAGGCCACAGAACTATGGCTACACCTTC
d_call: TRBD1; j_call: TRBJ2-7; clone_size: NA; v_call: TRBV5-4; cdr3_length: 14; cdr3_aa: CASSVRQGTYEQYF; cdr3_nt: TGTGCCAGCAGCGTCCGACAGGGAACGTACGAGCAGTACTTC
d_call: TRBD2; j_call: TRBJ2-5; clone_size: NA; v_call: TRBV7-9; cdr3_length: 16; cdr3_aa: CASSLVFGGAEETQYF; cdr3_nt: TGTGCCAGCAGCTTAGTGTTCGGGGGGGCGGAAGAGACCCAGTACTTC
d_call: NA; j_call: TRBJ2-5; clone_size: NA; v_call: TRBV9; cdr3_length: 14; cdr3_aa: CASSVEIVGETQYF; cdr3_nt: TGTGCCAGCAGCGTAGAGATAGTTGGAGAGACCCAGTACTTC
d_call: TRBD2; j_call: TRBJ2-1; clone_size: NA; v_call: TRBV3-1/TRBV3-2; cdr3_length: 14; cdr3_aa: CASSQGTSGNEQFF; cdr3_nt: TGTGCCAGCAGCCAAGGGACTAGCGGGAATGAGCAGTTCTTC
d_call: TRBD1; j_call: TRBJ1-5; clone_size: NA; v_call: TRBV6-6; cdr3_length: 14; cdr3_aa: CASSGRGPNQPQHF; cdr3_nt: TGTGCCAGCAGTGGCAGGGGGCCGAATCAGCCCCAGCATTTT
d_call: TRBD1; j_call: TRBJ1-4; clone_size: once; v_call: TRBV3-1/TRBV3-2; cdr3_length: 15; cdr3_aa: CASSRRGTGGEKLFF; cdr3_nt: TGTGCCAGCAGCCGGCGAGGGACAGGGGGTGAAAAACTGTTTTTT
d_call: NA; j_call: TRBJ1-1; clone_size: NA; v_call: TRBV7-8; cdr3_length: 16; cdr3_aa: CASSLGARAARSLAFF; cdr3_nt: TGTGCCAGCAGCTTAGGAGCCAGGGCGGCGCGTTCTCTCGCTTTCTTT
d_call: TRBD2; j_call: TRBJ2-3; clone_size: NA; v_call: TRBV24-1; cdr3_length: 16; cdr3_aa: CATSDPSGRGTDTQYF; cdr3_nt: TGTGCCACCAGTGACCCTAGCGGGAGGGGAACAGATACGCAGTATTTT
d_call: TRBD1; j_call: TRBJ1-2; clone_size: NA; v_call: TRBV6-2/TRBV6-3; cdr3_length: 14; cdr3_aa: CASSAGAGGAGYTF; cdr3_nt: TGTGCCAGCAGTGCGGGGGCAGGGGGCGCGGGCTACACCTTC
d_call: NA; j_call: TRBJ2-1; clone_size: NA; v_call: TRBV6-5; cdr3_length: 14; cdr3_aa: CASSYSTWTDEQFF; cdr3_nt: TGTGCCAGCAGTTACTCTACCTGGACTGATGAGCAGTTCTTC
d_call: TRBD1; j_call: TRBJ1-5; clone_size: NA; v_call: TRBV11-2; cdr3_length: 14; cdr3_aa: CASSLDRGNQPQHF; cdr3_nt: TGTGCCAGCAGCTTAGACAGGGGGAACCAGCCCCAGCATTTT
d_call: NA; j_call: TRBJ1-5; clone_size: NA; v_call: TRBV24-1; cdr3_length: 13; cdr3_aa: CATSDISDQPQHF; cdr3_nt: TGTGCCACCAGTGATATCAGCGATCAGCCCCAGCATTTT
d_call: NA; j_call: TRBJ2-7; clone_size: NA; v_call: TRBV28; cdr3_length: 11; cdr3_aa: CASSTEAEQYF; cdr3_nt: TGTGCCAGCAGTACCGAGGCAGAGCAGTACTTC
d_call: NA; j_call: TRBJ1-4; clone_size: NA; v_call: TRBV27; cdr3_length: 16; cdr3_aa: CASSPFGGATNEKLFF; cdr3_nt: TGTGCCAGCAGCCCGTTCGGCGGCGCAACTAATGAAAAACTGTTTTTT
d_call: TRBD2; j_call: TRBJ2-3; clone_size: NA; v_call: TRBV27; cdr3_length: 15; cdr3_aa: CASSVRTSGRNTQYF; cdr3_nt: TGTGCCAGCAGTGTCAGGACTAGCGGGAGAAATACGCAGTATTTT
d_call: NA; j_call: TRBJ2-7; clone_size: few; v_call: TRBV7-8; cdr3_length: 15; cdr3_aa: CASSLGAGEAYEQYF; cdr3_nt: TGTGCCAGCAGCTTAGGAGCAGGGGAAGCCTACGAGCAGTACTTC
d_call: NA; j_call: TRBJ1-2; clone_size: NA; v_call: TRBV6-2/TRBV6-3; cdr3_length: 13; cdr3_aa: CASSSIRNYGYTF; cdr3_nt: TGTGCCAGCAGTTCGATCAGAAACTATGGCTACACCTTC
d_call: NA; j_call: TRBJ2-3; clone_size: NA; v_call: TRBV7-3; cdr3_length: 13; cdr3_aa: CASSQTFTDTQYF; cdr3_nt: TGTGCCAGCAGCCAAACATTCACAGATACGCAGTATTTT
d_call: TRBD1; j_call: TRBJ1-2; clone_size: NA; v_call: TRBV6-5; cdr3_length: 13; cdr3_aa: CASSLTGVEGYTF; cdr3_nt: TGTGCCAGCAGCCTGACAGGGGTAGAAGGCTACACCTTC
d_call: TRBD1; j_call: TRBJ2-1; clone_size: once; v_call: TRBV28; cdr3_length: 12; cdr3_aa: CASSAGGNEQFF; cdr3_nt: TGTGCCAGCAGTGCAGGGGGTAATGAGCAGTTCTTC
d_call: TRBD1; j_call: TRBJ1-2; clone_size: NA; v_call: TRBV5-3; cdr3_length: 17; cdr3_aa: CARSFWTGFFVNYGYTF; cdr3_nt: TGTGCCAGAAGCTTCTGGACAGGGTTCTTTGTTAACTATGGCTACACCTTC
d_call: NA; j_call: TRBJ2-7; clone_size: NA; v_call: TRBV2; cdr3_length: 11; cdr3_aa: CASSLLYEQYF; cdr3_nt: TGTGCCAGCAGTCTCCTCTACGAGCAGTACTTC
d_call: NA; j_call: TRBJ1-4; clone_size: NA; v_call: TRBV7-9; cdr3_length: 13; cdr3_aa: CASSLVGDEKLFF; cdr3_nt: TGTGCCAGCAGCTTGGTGGGAGATGAAAAACTGTTTTTT
d_call: NA; j_call: TRBJ1-1; clone_size: NA; v_call: TRBV5-1; cdr3_length: 14; cdr3_aa: CASSSSQGRAEAFF; cdr3_nt: TGCGCCAGCAGCTCAAGCCAGGGGAGGGCTGAAGCTTTCTTT
d_call: NA; j_call: TRBJ2-7; clone_size: NA; v_call: TRBV5-1; cdr3_length: 17; cdr3_aa: CASSFSVRGNNRDEQYF; cdr3_nt: TGCGCCAGCAGCTTTTCCGTGCGGGGAAATAATCGCGACGAGCAGTACTTC
d_call: TRBD2; j_call: TRBJ2-3; clone_size: few; v_call: TRBV20-1; cdr3_length: 15; cdr3_aa: CSASRTGGRTDTQYF; cdr3_nt: TGCAGTGCGAGTAGGACGGGGGGGCGCACAGATACGCAGTATTTT
d_call: TRBD2; j_call: TRBJ2-3; clone_size: NA; v_call: TRBV11-3; cdr3_length: 18; cdr3_aa: CASSLLLGLAGELDTQYF; cdr3_nt: TGTGCCAGCAGCTTATTATTGGGACTAGCGGGAGAGTTAGATACGCAGTATTTT
d_call: TRBD1; j_call: TRBJ2-2; clone_size: NA; v_call: TRBV24-1; cdr3_length: 16; cdr3_aa: CATSDPGGPNTGELFF; cdr3_nt: TGTGCCACCAGTGACCCAGGGGGCCCGAACACCGGGGAGCTGTTTTTT
d_call: TRBD1; j_call: TRBJ2-1; clone_size: NA; v_call: TRBV7-6; cdr3_length: 16; cdr3_aa: CASSFSTGGAENEQFF; cdr3_nt: TGTGCCAGCAGCTTCTCGACAGGGGGCGCAGAGAATGAGCAGTTCTTC
d_call: NA; j_call: TRBJ1-3; clone_size: NA; v_call: TRBV30; cdr3_length: 11; cdr3_aa: CAWSVRGTIYF; cdr3_nt: TGTGCCTGGAGTGTAAGGGGCACCATATATTTT